This T cell receptor (beta chain) was recovered during a study of T cell responses to AZD1222 COVID-19 vaccine. Between the trimmed V and J ends, which lost 10 bases and 0 bases, there was a span of 11 bases. CDR3 length equals 13 residues. TCRdb's copy holds only in-frame clones and misses some; the assay was immunoSEQ multiplex PCR. The sample has about 93,000 clones, about 90% seen once. The receptor's source is an adult in good health. The specimen was peripheral blood, collected on day 0 of MenACWY control vaccination. The rearrangement uses TRBV12-3 or TRBV12-4 and TRBJ2-3; the D gene could be TRBD1 or TRBD2 (5 bases each). CDR3 protein: CATDGDSTDTQYF. The DNA for the CDR3 is TGTGCCACCGACGGGGACAGCACAGATACGCAGTATTTT.